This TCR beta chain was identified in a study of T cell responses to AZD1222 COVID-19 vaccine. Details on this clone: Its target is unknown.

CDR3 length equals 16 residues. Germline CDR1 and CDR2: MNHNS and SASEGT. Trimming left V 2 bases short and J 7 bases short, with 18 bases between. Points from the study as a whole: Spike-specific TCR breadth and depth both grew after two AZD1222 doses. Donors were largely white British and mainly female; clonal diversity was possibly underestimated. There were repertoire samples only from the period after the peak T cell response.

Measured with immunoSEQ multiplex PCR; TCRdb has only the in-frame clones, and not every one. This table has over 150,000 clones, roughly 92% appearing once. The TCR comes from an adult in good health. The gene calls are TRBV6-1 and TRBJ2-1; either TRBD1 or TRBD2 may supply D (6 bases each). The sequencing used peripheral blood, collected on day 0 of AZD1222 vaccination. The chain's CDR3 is CASSEWWGAQSNEQFF. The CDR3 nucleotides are TGTGCCAGCAGTGAATGGTGGGGGGCTCAAAGTAATGAGCAGTTCTTC.